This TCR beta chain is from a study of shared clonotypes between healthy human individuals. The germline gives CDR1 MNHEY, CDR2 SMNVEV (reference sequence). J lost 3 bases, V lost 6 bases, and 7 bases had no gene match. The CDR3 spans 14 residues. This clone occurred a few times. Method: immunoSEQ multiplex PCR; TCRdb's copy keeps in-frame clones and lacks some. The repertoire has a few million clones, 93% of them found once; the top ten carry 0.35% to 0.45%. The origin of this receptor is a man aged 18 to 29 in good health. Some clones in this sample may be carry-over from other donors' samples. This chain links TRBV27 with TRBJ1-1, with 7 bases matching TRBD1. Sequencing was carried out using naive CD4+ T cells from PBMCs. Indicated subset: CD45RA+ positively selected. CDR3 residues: CASSGGTEYTEAFF. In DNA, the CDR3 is TGTGCCAGCAGCGGCGGGACAGAATACACTGAAGCTTTCTTT.